In this sample, the clone carrying this T cell receptor (beta chain) turned up a few times. Its antigen is not identified. Germline V gives CDR1 SEHNR, CDR2 FQNEAQ (reference sequence). V lost 5 bases to trimming and J lost 0 bases, with 14 bases between them. The CDR3 is 15 amino acids. These data come from a study of blood T cells in healthy people across ages. With a J-beta primer mix and a sample-barcoded 5' primer, a second PCR ran 7 to 11 cycles. In TCRdb, the 5' RACE reads were re-called with MiXCR into one record per CDR3 protein. This table holds approximately 1,700,000 distinct CDR3 sequences, more than 35% found once. General observations from the study: Whereas aged donors had fewer naive CD4+ cells, long-lived donors had more of them and higher diversity.

This receptor was obtained from a human donor in good health. Sequencing used blood. This chain uses TRBV7-9 with TRBJ2-7, with D tentatively TRBD1 (5 bases). The CDR3 nucleotides read TGTGCCAGCAGCGCAGGGTGGACGGACTCCTACGAGCAGTACTTC. Translating gives CASSAGWTDSYEQYF. Full variable domain (remainder filled in from reference TRBV7-9 and TRBJ2-7): DTGVSQNPRHKITKRGQNVTFRCDPISEHNRLYWYRQTLGQGPEFLTYFQNEAQLEKSRLLSDRFSAERPKGSFSTLEIQRTEQGDSAMYLCASSAGWTDSYEQYFGPGTRLTVT.